This TCR beta chain was recorded in a study of blood T cell repertoires in COVID-19. Study overall: Material from acute and convalescent COVID-19 was sourced from the United States, Italy and Spain. PBMCs, B-cell-depleted T cells, or T cells provided the cDNA or gDNA that made up the material.

In the source study's methods: Amplification of reference gene primers was used by the study to estimate nucleated cell counts. Here immunoSEQ multiplex PCR was the method, and the copy in TCRdb shows in-frame clones only, minus some. V and J calls and clone size are copied from that table; D and trimming were computed from the DNA. The profile shows tens of thousands of clones, 87% of them singletons. This clonotype was sampled from a man in his sixties with active COVID-19. Sequencing used peripheral blood.

CDR3 region: CASSKGTGVYQETQYF. CDR3 bases: TGTGCCAGCAGCAAAGGGACAGGAGTGTACCAAGAGACCCAGTACTTC. The genes are TRBV27 and TRBJ2-5; TRBD1 matches 8 bases. Trimming took 6 bases from V and 0 from J; bases not matched to a gene: 9. Per germline, CDR1 MNHEY and CDR2 SMNVEV (reference sequence). CDR3 size: 16 residues.